This TCR beta chain was identified in a study of regulatory T cells in long-lasting Graves disease (dated by TCRdb to the early 2020s). In the study overall: Patients with newly diagnosed Graves' disease had been on antithyroid drugs for under 3 months. Peripheral blood TCR sequencing and RNA sequencing compared persistent Graves' disease patients with newly diagnosed Graves' disease patients. The study was registered as a clinical trial and conducted in China. A total of some 35 samples underwent TCR sequencing, from roughly 13 patients with persistent Graves' disease and 20 patients with newly diagnosed Graves' disease. The paper's findings and limits, for the study overall: Because the primary lesion, thyroid tissue, could not be accessed, the study looked at peripheral blood alone. Compared with newly diagnosed patients, persistent Graves' disease patients had lower TCR Shannon entropy and fewer highly expanded clones, which suggests clonal expansion. Patients with persistent disease shared more public clonotypes (about 2,900) than newly diagnosed patients did (approximately 970). Sequencing and analysis were restricted to the TCR beta chain. The authors noted that the small sample size was a limitation that may lower accuracy.

Interpreted using the paper, the time point label stands for: newly diagnosed GD, antithyroid drugs for less than 3 months. RNA was extracted from PBMCs in TRIzol for both TCR sequencing and RNA sequencing. Graves' disease was diagnosed according to American Thyroid Association guidelines. Patients were recruited from an endocrinology department in Xi'an, China. Each patient gave roughly 8.4 milliliters of peripheral blood, collected in an EDTA anticoagulant tube. PBMCs were isolated by Ficoll Paque Plus density gradient separation without further T cell sorting. An Agilent 2100 Bioanalyzer and agarose gel were used to check RNA quality, while a NanoDrop 2000 measured RNA concentration. This clonotype was seen only a few times. The antigen this receptor binds is unknown. No clone much larger than this one lies a single base away; base qualities are absent. Library prep was done by multiplex PCR. For sequencing, an Illumina HiSeq 4000 was employed. TCR beta libraries were built with iRepertoire HTBI primers and Arm-PCR amplification of CDR3 regions. PCR products were gel purified before sequencing. Per the authors' processing: Gene usage analysis of CDR3 amino acid clonotypes relied on the 60 to 65 TRBV and 14 TRBJ segments identified across samples. COPE and FqMerger were used to merge filtered high-quality paired reads into contigs. BLAST was used to align contigs to the IMGT TRBV, TRBD and TRBJ reference genes, and CDR3 was defined following IMGT. Any clonotype with a frequency above 0.1% was classified as a highly expanded clone. Shannon entropy served as the measure of repertoire diversity, while the Gini coefficient captured V-J evenness. A clonotype was considered public if more than one individual shared it. In TCRdb, the public reads were trimmed at Q25 with fastp and aligned with MiXCR, with productive beta chains retained. CDR3 protein duplicates are merged, each entry listing the most common genes and DNA. Here the V and J calls rest on TCRdb's processing, not on the authors' analysis. The sample data list 530,000 or so distinct CDR3 sequences, and around 15% of these were observed just once. Around 12% of the sample lies in the top ten.

This sample also appeared in a second study, on T cells in Graves' hyperthyroidism and ophthalmopathy. The second study also describes: Stable Graves' hyperthyroidism was defined as no progression to ophthalmopathy during 18 months of follow-up. The hyperthyroidism patients were between 18 and 65 years old and newly diagnosed, with a disease duration of less than 2 months. Exclusion was applied to patients with uncontrolled infections, other autoimmune diseases, pregnancy or lactation. Clinical symptoms, serum thyroxine and TRAb, thyroid ultrasound, and orbital computed tomography formed the basis for the diagnoses. A first-round RT-PCR of the TCR CDR3 used the HTBI primer set with the Qiagen OneStep RT-PCR kit. Most expanded thyroid clonotypes (frequency above 0.001) were also found in blood, which suggests that blood repertoires may mirror thyroid immune responses. In cross-validation, a model built on a 13 V-J signature told ophthalmopathy apart from stable hyperthyroidism with just under 90% sensitivity and roughly 83% specificity, and in testing the same model reached 80%/75%. During validation, the model predicted progression to ophthalmopathy a median of approximately 7 months ahead of onset, with more than 55% sensitivity and about 72% specificity. TCR V-J signatures able to tell the groups apart were searched for in a discovery cohort of 90 to 100 patients, of whom around 43 had Graves' ophthalmopathy and some 60 had stable Graves' hyperthyroidism. Prospective prediction of ophthalmopathy was tested in an independent validation cohort of approximately 18 hyperthyroidism patients and approximately 17 patients who later progressed to ophthalmopathy. The roughly 100 discovery patients were randomly divided into training and test sets at a 7:3 ratio. The study also compared thyroid tissue and blood T-cell repertoires from five or six Graves' hyperthyroidism patients. Once sampling was done, hyperthyroidism patients were given methimazole at a starting dose of 30 mg daily, whereas ophthalmopathy patients were given high-dose intravenous methylprednisolone. Libraries were constructed in a second round of multiplex PCR, after which size selection and purification were performed. Sequencing of the libraries was done on an Illumina HiSeq2000 using paired-end 100 bp reads. SOAPnuke was used to process the raw data, with reads discarded if the reads contained adapters or uncalled bases, had a mean Phred below 15, or lacked an exact constant-primer or identifier match. High-quality paired reads were merged with COPE v1.2.5, and unique nucleotide sequences were defined as clonotypes. Clonotypes were aligned to IMGT TRBV, TRBD and TRBJ reference segments using MiTCR v1.1. Only V-J combinations with frequency above 0.0001, covering roughly 99% of repertoires, were analysed. A TCS score was defined as the ratio between F50 (clonal expansion) and ExV (chaos), using BLOSUM62-based TCRdist between CDR3 peptides within each V-J. Welch's t-statistics and random forest reduced around 520 V-J features to roughly 13, which were used in a naive Bayes classifier (R e1071). Sample size was not statistically predetermined, and investigators were not blinded to group allocation. TCR Vbeta CDR3 sequencing of some 140 peripheral blood samples (about 45 ophthalmopathy, around 80 hyperthyroidism and approximately 17 progressor patients) is reported in the paper.

The starting material was peripheral blood mononuclear cells (PBMCs), obtained at new diagnosis, from a patient treated with antithyroid drugs. The TCR originated in a man in his late teens or twenties with Graves disease. Donor details come from another sample of the same person, matched by shared clones.

The nucleotide sequence is TGTGCCAGCAGCTCTGCGGGAGGGGGGAAGGACGAGCAGTACTTC. Translated, this gives CASSSAGGGKDEQYF. The chain joins TRBV7-3 to TRBJ2-7, with 9 bases matching TRBD2. V is trimmed back by 4 bases and J by 5 bases, and the junction contains 9 bases that no gene match accounts for. The CDR3 goes from the cysteine to the phenylalanine over 15 residues. This entry keeps only the CDR3 DNA: 45 bases, framed from base 1. The germline V gene yields SGHTA for CDR1 and FQGTGA for CDR2.